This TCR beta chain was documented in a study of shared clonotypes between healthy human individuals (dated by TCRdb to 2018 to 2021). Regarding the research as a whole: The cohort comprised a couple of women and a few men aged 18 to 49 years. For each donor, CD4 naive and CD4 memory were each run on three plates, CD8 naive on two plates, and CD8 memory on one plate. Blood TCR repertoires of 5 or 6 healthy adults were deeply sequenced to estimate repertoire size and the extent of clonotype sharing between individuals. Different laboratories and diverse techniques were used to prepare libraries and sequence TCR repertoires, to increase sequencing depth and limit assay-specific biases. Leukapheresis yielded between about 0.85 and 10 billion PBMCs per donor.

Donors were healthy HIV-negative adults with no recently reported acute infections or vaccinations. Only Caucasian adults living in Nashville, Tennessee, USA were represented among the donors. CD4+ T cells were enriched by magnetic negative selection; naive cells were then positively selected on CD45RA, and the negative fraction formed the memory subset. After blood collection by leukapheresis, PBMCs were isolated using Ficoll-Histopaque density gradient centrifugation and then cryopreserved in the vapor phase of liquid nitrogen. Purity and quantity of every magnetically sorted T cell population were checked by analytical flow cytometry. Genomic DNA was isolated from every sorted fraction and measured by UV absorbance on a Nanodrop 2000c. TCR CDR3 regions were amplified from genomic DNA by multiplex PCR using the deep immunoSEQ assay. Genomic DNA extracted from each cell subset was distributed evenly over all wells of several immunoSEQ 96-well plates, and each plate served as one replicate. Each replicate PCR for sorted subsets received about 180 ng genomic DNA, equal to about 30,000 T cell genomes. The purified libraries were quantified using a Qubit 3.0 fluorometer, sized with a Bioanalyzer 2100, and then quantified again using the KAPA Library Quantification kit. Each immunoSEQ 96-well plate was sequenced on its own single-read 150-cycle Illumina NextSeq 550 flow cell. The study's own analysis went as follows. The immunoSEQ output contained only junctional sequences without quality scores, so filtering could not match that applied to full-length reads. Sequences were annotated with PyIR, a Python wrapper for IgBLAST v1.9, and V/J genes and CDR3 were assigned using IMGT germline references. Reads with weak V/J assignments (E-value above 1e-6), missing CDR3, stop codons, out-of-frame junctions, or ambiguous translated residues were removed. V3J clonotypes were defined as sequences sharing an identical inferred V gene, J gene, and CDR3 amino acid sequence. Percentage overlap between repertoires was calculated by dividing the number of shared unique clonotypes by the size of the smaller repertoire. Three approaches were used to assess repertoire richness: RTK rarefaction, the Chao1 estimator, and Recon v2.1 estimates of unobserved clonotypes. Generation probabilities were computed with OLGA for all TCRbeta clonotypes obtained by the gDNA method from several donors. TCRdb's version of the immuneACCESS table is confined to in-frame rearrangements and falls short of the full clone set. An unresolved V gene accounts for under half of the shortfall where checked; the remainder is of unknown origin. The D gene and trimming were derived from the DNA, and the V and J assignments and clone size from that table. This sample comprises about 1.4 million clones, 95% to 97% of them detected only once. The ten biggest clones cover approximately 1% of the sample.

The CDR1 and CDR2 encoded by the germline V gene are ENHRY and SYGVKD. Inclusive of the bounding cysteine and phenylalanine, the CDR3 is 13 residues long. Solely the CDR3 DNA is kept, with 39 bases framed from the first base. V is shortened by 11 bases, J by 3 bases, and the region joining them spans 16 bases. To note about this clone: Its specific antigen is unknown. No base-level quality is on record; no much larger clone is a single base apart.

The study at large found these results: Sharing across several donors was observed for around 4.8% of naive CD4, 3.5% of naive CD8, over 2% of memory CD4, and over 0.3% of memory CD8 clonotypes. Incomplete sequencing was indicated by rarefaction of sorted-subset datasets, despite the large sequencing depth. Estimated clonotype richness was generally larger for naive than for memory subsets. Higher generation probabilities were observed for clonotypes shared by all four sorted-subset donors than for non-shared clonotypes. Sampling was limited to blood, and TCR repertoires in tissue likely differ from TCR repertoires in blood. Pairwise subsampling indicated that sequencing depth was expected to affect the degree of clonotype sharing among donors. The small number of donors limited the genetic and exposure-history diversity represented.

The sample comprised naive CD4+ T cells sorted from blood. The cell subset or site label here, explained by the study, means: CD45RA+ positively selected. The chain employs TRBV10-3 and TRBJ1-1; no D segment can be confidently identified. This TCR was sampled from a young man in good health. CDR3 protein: CAVATGKYTEAFF. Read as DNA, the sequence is TGTGCCGTTGCGACGGGGAAGTACACTGAAGCTTTCTTT.